This TCR beta chain was obtained from a study of control samples from healthy donors and cancer patients (dated by TCRdb to between 2020 and 2021). CDR1 and CDR2, looked up from the germline V gene, are SGHRS and YFSETQ. V lost 0 bases and J lost 1 base; the stretch between them is 13 bases long. The CDR3 spans 16 residues, from the cysteine through the phenylalanine. Just the 48-base CDR3 DNA is kept, in frame starting at base 1. Library generation was performed with the immunoSEQ multiplex PCR assay. TCRdb carries this immuneACCESS record with in-frame sequences only. Its versions omit some clonotypes, under half of them owing to an unresolved V gene in the studies checked, with the rest unexplained. A total of 75,000 to 80,000 clones appear in this sample, about nine tenths of them only once. Approximately 8.8% of the sample comes from the top ten. Details on this clone: The target of this receptor is not known. The input lacks base qualities; no much larger clone sits a single base away.

The V and J segments used are TRBV5-1 and TRBJ1-2, with the D gene not clear enough to name. The sequenced material came from PBMCs. This TCR was recovered from a woman in her forties or fifties with colorectal cancer. The CDR3 has the sequence CASSLVDTTNNYGYTF. The DNA reads as follows: TGCGCCAGCAGCTTGGTTGACACCACCAATAACTATGGCTACACCTTC. Where the CDR3 stops, the reference TRBV5-1 and TRBJ1-2 genes take over; the full variable domain is KAGVTQTPRYLIKTRGQQVTLSCSPISGHRSVSWYQQTPGQGLQFLFEYFSETQRNKGNFPGRFSGRQFSNSRSEMNVSTLELGDSALYLCASSLVDTTNNYGYTFGSGTRLTVV.